These 20 T cell receptor beta chains originate from one sample sequenced in a study of blood T cell repertoires in COVID-19. This table comes from immunoSEQ multiplex PCR, and its TCRdb copy is limited to in-frame clones, with some not included. The repertoire holds 300,000 to 350,000 clones, with about nine tenths as singletons. The sequenced material came from peripheral blood. Every receptor here comes from a man aged 30-40 years with COVID-19, enrolled during active disease.

The V gene is TRBV24-1, the J gene TRBJ2-2, with D hard to call. With 0 bases removed from V and 6 bases from J, the gap between germline ends came to 10 bases. The CDR3 runs 15 residues. Germline lookup yields CDR1 KGHDR and CDR2 SFDVKD. CDR3 amino acids: CATSDLSSSSGELFF. DNA for the CDR3: TGTGCCACCAGTGATTTGAGCTCGTCATCCGGGGAGCTGTTTTTT.

This chain joins TRBV7-3 and TRBJ2-1, with 12 bases lining up with TRBD2. The CDR3 covers 16 residues. Germline CDR1 SGHTA, CDR2 FQGTGA. V shed 3 bases, J shed 7 bases, and the junction held 7 bases outside the gene matches. The CDR3: CASSLTSGSTGNEQFF. The CDR3 DNA is TGTGCCAGCAGCTTGACTAGCGGGAGCACGGGGAATGAGCAGTTCTTC.

This chain joins TRBV9 and TRBJ1-1, with a tentative D call TRBD1 (5 bases). The CDR3 totals 14 residues. V lost 0 bases and J 6 bases, leaving 12 bases between the germline ends. Per the germline V gene, CDR1 is SGDLS and CDR2 is YYNGEE. CDR3 DNA sequence: TGTGCCAGCAGCGTAGGGGGGGATTTAGCTGAAGCTTTCTTT. Translated: CASSVGGDLAEAFF.

This clone was observed a few times. The chain couples TRBV27 to TRBJ2-2, with 10 bases aligning to TRBD1. The CDR3 extends over 16 amino acids. The germline V gene encodes CDR1 MNHEY and CDR2 SMNVEV (reference sequence). V shed 0 bases and J 9 bases; nucleotides not matched to a gene: 7. The chain's CDR3 is CASSLSWGQGRRELFF. DNA for the CDR3: TGTGCCAGCAGTTTATCGTGGGGACAGGGGAGGAGGGAGCTGTTTTTT.

This chain joins TRBV3-1 (or the pseudogene TRBV3-2) and TRBJ1-1; D call uncertain. CDR3 size: 13 residues. V was shortened by 3 bases and J by 2 bases, with 7 bases between the two germline ends. CDR1 is LGHDT and CDR2 is YNNKEL in the germline V gene (reference sequence). DNA for the CDR3: TGTGCCAGCAGCCAGAACACAAACACTGAAGCTTTCTTT. Translated, it gives CASSQNTNTEAFF.

The V and J genes are TRBV29-1 and TRBJ1-2; D gene unclear. Germline V gene sequence: CDR1 SQVTM, CDR2 ANQGSEA. This CDR3 comprises 11 residues. V lost 4 bases to trimming and J lost 8 bases, with 11 bases between them. As DNA, the CDR3 is TGCAGCGTTGCTCTGGGAGGGGGCTACACCTTC. Translating gives CSVALGGGYTF. Looking up the rest from reference TRBV29-1 and TRBJ1-2 gives the full variable domain: SAVISQKPSRDICQRGTSLTIQCQVDSQVTMMFWYRQQPGQSLTLIATANQGSEATYESGFVIDKFPISRPNLTFSTLTVSNMSPEDSSIYLCSVALGGGYTFGSGTRLTVV.

The V call is TRBV29-1, the J call TRBJ2-7; the match to TRBD2 covers 7 bases. Germline V gives CDR1 SQVTM, CDR2 ANQGSEA. The CDR3 loop spans 13 amino acids. J was trimmed by 1 base and V by 4 bases; bases with no gene match: 4. CDR3 in DNA: TGCAGCGTTGGATGGGGGGGTTCCTACGAGCAGTACTTC. Translation: CSVGWGGSYEQYF.

This chain uses TRBV7-2 with TRBJ2-2; 7 bases match TRBD1. The CDR3 sequence is 16 residues long. Germline CDR1 reads SGHTA; CDR2 reads FQGNSA. V was clipped by 3 bases and J by 4 bases; unmatched bases: 8. The CDR3 region is CASSFYPTGATGELFF. CDR3 DNA: TGTGCCAGCAGCTTTTACCCTACAGGGGCCACCGGGGAGCTGTTTTTT.

The chain combines TRBV14 with TRBJ1-2; 7 nucleotides line up with TRBD1. Looked up from germline, CDR1 is SGHDN and CDR2 is FVKESK. J was trimmed by 4 bases and V by 2 bases; bases with no gene match: 7. The CDR3 runs to 15 residues. The CDR3 region has the DNA TGTGCCAGCAGCCAACGGCAGGGGGGCCTCTATGGCTACACCTTC. It translates to CASSQRQGGLYGYTF.

This chain joins TRBV18 and TRBJ1-5; TRBD1 might be the D (6 bases). This CDR3 has 17 residues. Trimming cost V 3 bases and J 6 bases, with 21 bases left between them. Germline CDR1 reads KGHSH; CDR2 reads LQKENI. The chain's CDR3 is CASSPLDRTLRGQPQHF. CDR3 DNA: TGTGCCAGCTCACCCCTCGACAGGACGCTTAGGGGTCAGCCCCAGCATTTT.

V gene TRBV7-6 combines with J gene TRBJ1-4, with TRBD1 as a possible D gene (6 bases). Germline loops: CDR1 SGHVS, CDR2 FNYEAQ. V dropped 5 bases and J dropped 11 bases, with 24 bases sitting between them. The CDR3 is made up of 16 amino acids. The CDR3 sequence is CASSTRGQPDLGKLFF. The CDR3 DNA reads as TGTGCCAGCAGCACAAGAGGACAGCCCGATCTGGGTAAACTGTTTTTT. The variable domain in full, completed from reference TRBV7-6 and TRBJ1-4, reads GAGVSQSPRYKVTKRGQDVALRCDPISGHVSLYWYRQALGQGPEFLTYFNYEAQQDKSGLPNDRFSAERPEGSISTLTIQRTEQRDSAMYRCASSTRGQPDLGKLFFGSGTQLSVL.

This clone was counted once. DNA for the CDR3: TGTGCCAGCAGTTACTCGAAAGTTGGCGGTCACAATGAGCAGTTCTTC. It specifies CASSYSKVGGHNEQFF. The chain has TRBV6-6 and TRBJ2-1, with D unresolved. The CDR3 has 16 residues. The V gene's germline CDR1 is MNHNY and CDR2 SVGAGI (reference sequence). Trimming pared 0 bases from V and 5 bases from J, leaving 14 bases between.

The genes are TRBV18 and TRBJ2-5; 10 bases line up with TRBD1. Germline V CDR1 and CDR2: KGHSH, LQKENI. The ends lost 2 bases at V and 5 bases at J; junction bases unmatched: 8. CDR3 size: 16 residues. The CDR3 loop reads CASSPATGGAGETQYF. The CDR3 DNA reads as TGTGCCAGCTCACCAGCGACAGGGGGCGCAGGGGAGACCCAGTACTTC.

The gene calls are TRBV28 and TRBJ2-2, with 7 bases fitting TRBD1. The germline V gene has CDR1 MDHEN and CDR2 SYDVKM. J was trimmed by 6 bases and V by 2 bases; bases with no gene match: 9. The CDR3 consists of 16 residues. The CDR3 region is CASSLIDRVKAGELFF. CDR3 sequence (DNA): TGTGCCAGCAGTTTAATCGACAGGGTGAAGGCCGGGGAGCTGTTTTTT.

The V gene is TRBV11-1, the J gene TRBJ2-7; 10 bases align to TRBD2. The CDR3 runs 15 residues. Germline loops: CDR1 SGHAT, CDR2 FQDESV (reference sequence). The ends lost 5 bases at V and 3 bases at J; junction bases unmatched: 7. CDR3 coding DNA: TGTGCCAGCAGCCTCACTAGCGGGGCCTTCTACGAGCAGTACTTC. It translates to CASSLTSGAFYEQYF.

The chain uses TRBV25-1 and TRBJ2-2; TRBD1 aligns across 7 bases. Germline V lookup: CDR1 MGHDK, CDR2 SYGVNS. The length of the CDR3 is 15 residues. V shed 4 bases and J 5 bases; nucleotides not matched to a gene: 7. The CDR3 sequence: CASSANRGGTGELFF. For the CDR3, the DNA is TGTGCCAGCAGTGCAAACAGGGGCGGTACCGGGGAGCTGTTTTTT.

The chain joins TRBV7-2 to TRBJ1-4; D unclear. Trimming shortened V by 2 bases and J by 3 bases, and 10 bases separated the two germline ends. This CDR3 has 15 amino acids. The germline V gene has CDR1 SGHTA and CDR2 FQGNSA. CDR3 DNA: TGTGCCAGCAGCTTAAGGCCAGGCCCTAATGAAAAACTGTTTTTT. This gives the protein CASSLRPGPNEKLFF.

This clone was seen a single time. This sequence joins TRBV19 and TRBJ2-1, with D possibly being TRBD2 (6 bases). Germline V gene sequence: CDR1 LNHDA, CDR2 SQIVND (reference sequence). Trimming shortened V by 5 bases and J by 3 bases, and 11 bases separated the two germline ends. The CDR3 consists of 14 residues. The DNA of the CDR3 is TGTGCCAGTAGTTTTGACGGGGGCTACAATGAGCAGTTCTTC. Translation: CASSFDGGYNEQFF.

The V call is TRBV7-2, the J call TRBJ2-1; the match to TRBD2 covers 10 bases. V was clipped by 1 base and J by 8 bases; unmatched bases: 8. The CDR3 contains 16 residues. Germline V lookup: CDR1 SGHTA, CDR2 FQGNSA. The CDR3 region is CASSLERPSGGYEQFF. CDR3 in DNA: TGTGCCAGCAGCTTAGAGAGGCCTAGCGGGGGCTATGAGCAGTTCTTC.

The chain carries TRBV6-2 or TRBV6-3 and TRBJ2-1; 9 positions agree with TRBD2. Per germline, CDR1 MNHEY and CDR2 SVGEGT. The trim removed 5 bases at V and 6 bases at J, leaving 14 bases unmatched. The length of the CDR3 is 17 residues. CDR3 coding DNA: TGTGCCAGCAGTCGGACCGCTGGACTAGCGAACTTCAATGAGCAGTTCTTC. Residues: CASSRTAGLANFNEQFF.